This T cell receptor beta chain was sequenced for a study of blood T cell repertoires in COVID-19. Study information: Collection of acute and convalescent COVID-19 samples took place in the United States, Italy and Spain. PBMCs, B-cell-depleted T cells, or T cells provided the cDNA or gDNA that made up the material.

Authors' analysis steps: Estimates of nucleated cell counts were drawn from the amplification of reference gene primers. Measured with immunoSEQ multiplex PCR; TCRdb has only the in-frame clones, and not every one. The V and J calls and the clone size are those of that table, but D and trimming were determined from the DNA. The sample has approximately 480,000 clones, about 88% seen once. During active infection, Seattle patients enrolled and were then monitored through disease. In germline, CDR1 is SGHNT, CDR2 YYREEE (reference sequence). V was shortened by 2 bases and J by 5 bases, with 13 bases between the two germline ends. The CDR3 sequence is 14 residues long.

V and J are TRBV5-4 and TRBJ2-5; D uncertain. The sequence derives from a man between 18 and 35 years old with COVID-19, enrolled during active disease. Sequencing input: peripheral blood. CDR3 amino acids: CASSLDGQRETQYF. The CDR3 DNA sequence: TGTGCCAGCAGCTTAGATGGGCAACGGGAGACCCAGTACTTC.